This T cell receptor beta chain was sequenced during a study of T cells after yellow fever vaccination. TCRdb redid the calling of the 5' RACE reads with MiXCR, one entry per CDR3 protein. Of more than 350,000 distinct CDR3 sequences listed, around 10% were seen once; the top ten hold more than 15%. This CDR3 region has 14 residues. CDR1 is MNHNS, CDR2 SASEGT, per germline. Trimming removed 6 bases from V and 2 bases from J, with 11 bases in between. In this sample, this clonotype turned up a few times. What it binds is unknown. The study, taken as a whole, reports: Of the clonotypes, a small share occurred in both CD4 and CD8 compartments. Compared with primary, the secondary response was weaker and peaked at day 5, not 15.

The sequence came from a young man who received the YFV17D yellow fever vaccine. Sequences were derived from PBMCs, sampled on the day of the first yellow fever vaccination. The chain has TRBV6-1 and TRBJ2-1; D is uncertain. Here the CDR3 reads CASSPLSPYNEQFF. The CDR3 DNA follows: TGTGCCAGCAGCCCCTTATCACCCTACAATGAGCAGTTCTTC.